These 26 T cell receptor beta chains were sequenced from one sample in a study of shared T cell receptors in the human thymus. Using immunoSEQ multiplex PCR, the repertoire was profiled, and TCRdb retains in-frame clones only, with some absent. The sample has roughly 710,000 clones; 80% to 90% are singletons. These data were likewise used in another study, on human thymus T cells.

Source material: thymocytes. These TCRs come from a girl under three years old with a congenital heart defect.

The CDR3 bases are TGTGCCAGCTTCTCGGTGTATGGCTACACCTTC. Its translation: CASFSVYGYTF. J is TRBJ1-2 and V is TRBV5-5; no reliable D call. CDR1 and CDR2 from the germline V gene are SGHKS and YYEKEE (reference sequence). The ends were cut back, 7 bases at V and 5 bases at J, with 9 bases in the middle. This CDR3 region has 11 residues.

The chain links TRBV27 to TRBJ1-1; 7 nucleotides agree with TRBD1. Germline lookup yields CDR1 MNHEY and CDR2 SMNVEV (reference sequence). V lost 4 bases and J lost 1; bases outside the gene matches: 9. The CDR3 covers 16 residues. The CDR3 coding sequence is TGTGCCAGCAGTTCCCCCCCGGGACAGACGAACACTGAAGCTTTCTTT. The encoded protein is CASSSPPGQTNTEAFF.

The J gene is TRBJ2-3, the V gene TRBV6-5; D is perhaps TRBD1 (6 bases). Trimming took off 5 bases at V and 0 bases at J, with 12 bases between the two ends. Germline CDR1 is MNHEY and CDR2 is SVGAGI. The CDR3 has 15 residues. CDR3 sequence (DNA): TGTGCCAGCAGTATCGAGGGGGTGAGCACAGATACGCAGTATTTT. It is translated as CASSIEGVSTDTQYF.

This chain uses TRBV4-1 with TRBJ1-4; D is possibly TRBD1 (5 bases). Deletions cut 3 bases from V and 14 bases from J, with 19 bases between. The germline V gene encodes CDR1 MGHRA and CDR2 YSYEKL. This CDR3 is built from 14 residues. This chain's CDR3 is CASSQPMEVRGLFF. CDR3 nucleotide sequence: TGCGCCAGCAGCCAGCCAATGGAGGTCCGGGGGCTGTTTTTT.

V is TRBV27 and J is TRBJ1-4; no reliable D call. V lost 2 bases and J 6 bases, leaving 13 bases between the germline ends. There are 15 residues in the CDR3. Per germline, CDR1 MNHEY and CDR2 SMNVEV (reference sequence). The CDR3 spells CASSLSAGWDEKLFF. The DNA of the CDR3 is TGTGCCAGCAGTTTAAGTGCAGGTTGGGATGAAAAACTGTTTTTT.

J is TRBJ1-5 and V is TRBV28; 7 bases align to TRBD1. Germline V CDR1 and CDR2: MDHEN, SYDVKM. The CDR3 sequence is 14 residues long. The ends lost 6 bases at V and 6 bases at J; junction bases unmatched: 8. The CDR3 DNA sequence: TGTGCCAGCAGCCAAGAGACAGGGAGTCAGCCCCAGCATTTT. It is translated as CASSQETGSQPQHF.

This clone was counted a single time. J is TRBJ1-4 and V is TRBV5-1; D not resolved. Trimming removed 0 bases from V and 4 bases from J, with 13 bases in between. This CDR3 is built from 16 residues. Germline V CDR1 and CDR2: SGHRS, YFSETQ. As DNA, the CDR3 is TGCGCCAGCAGCTTGGCGGGTATTATGGATAATGAAAAACTGTTTTTT. Translated: CASSLAGIMDNEKLFF.

V is TRBV5-4 and J is TRBJ1-5; no clear D. The CDR3 spans 13 residues. Germline V lookup: CDR1 SGHNT, CDR2 YYREEE (reference sequence). V lost 5 bases to trimming and J lost 7 bases, with 13 bases between them. CDR3 bases: TGTGCCAGCAGTCCCGGGGTCGACCAGCCCCAGCATTTT. Encoded protein: CASSPGVDQPQHF. The full variable domain, with the rest looked up from reference TRBV5-4 and TRBJ1-5, is ETGVTQSPTHLIKTRGQQVTLRCSSQSGHNTVSWYQQALGQGPQFIFQYYREEENGRGNFPPRFSGLQFPNYSSELNVNALELDDSALYLCASSPGVDQPQHFGDGTRLSIL.

The V call is TRBV11-2, the J call TRBJ1-1, with D maybe TRBD1 (5 bases). Per the germline V gene, CDR1 is SGHAT and CDR2 is FQNNGV. The CDR3 is 14 amino acids. The V end lost 8 bases, the J end lost 5 bases, and 18 bases lay between the germline ends. The CDR3 loop is CASPPGGRETEAFF. DNA of the CDR3: TGTGCCAGCCCCCCTGGGGGGAGAGAGACTGAAGCTTTCTTT.

This chain links TRBV6-5 with TRBJ1-1; D uncertain. V dropped 2 bases and J dropped 1 base, with 8 bases sitting between them. The CDR3 runs to 14 residues. Germline CDR1 is MNHEY and CDR2 is SVGAGI. The CDR3 sequence is CASSYDRGNTEAFF. For the CDR3, the DNA is TGTGCCAGCAGTTACGATCGGGGGAACACTGAAGCTTTCTTT.

CDR3 in DNA: TGCGCCAGCAGCCCACCCACAGGGAGCTCCTACAATGAGCAGTTCTTC. Translated, it gives CASSPPTGSSYNEQFF. The chain is built from TRBV4-1 and TRBJ2-1, with a possible D match to TRBD1 (6 bases). The CDR3 covers 16 residues. Trimming left V 4 bases short and J 0 bases short, with 13 bases between. CDR1 and CDR2 from the germline V gene are MGHRA and YSYEKL.

The chain recombines TRBV12-5 with TRBJ1-4; no reliable D call. Germline V gene lookup returns CDR1 LGHNT and CDR2 FRNRAP. Trimming shortened V by 0 bases and J by 4 bases, and 15 bases separated the two germline ends. The CDR3 sequence is 17 residues long. The CDR3 region has the DNA TGTGCTAGTGGTTTGGTCTCTGGCGGTAGCAATAATGAAAAACTGTTTTTT. It encodes CASGLVSGGSNNEKLFF.

CDR3 nucleotides: TGTGCCAGCAGTTACGGCAGCGGGGAGCTGTTTTTT. As protein: CASSYGSGELFF. J is TRBJ2-2 and V is TRBV6-5; D unclear. The CDR3 covers 12 residues. From germline, CDR1 is MNHEY and CDR2 SVGAGI. V was trimmed by 2 bases and J by 7 bases, leaving 5 bases between them.

The chain employs TRBV5-1 and TRBJ2-3; 8 bases align to TRBD2. Germline CDR1 reads SGHRS; CDR2 reads YFSETQ. This CDR3 comprises 12 residues. The J segment lost 14 bases and the V segment lost 2 bases, leaving 7 bases of the junction unmatched. The CDR3 region has the DNA TGCGCCAGCAGCTTCACTAGCGGCGGCGCGTATTTT. It translates to CASSFTSGGAYF.

This chain joins TRBV27 and TRBJ2-4; D is undetermined. The length of the CDR3 is 18 residues. Germline V gene lookup returns CDR1 MNHEY and CDR2 SMNVEV (reference sequence). The V end lost 0 bases, the J end lost 0 bases, and 15 bases lay between the germline ends. The CDR3 protein is CASSLSRPATQAKNIQYF. CDR3 bases: TGTGCCAGCAGTTTATCGCGGCCGGCTACCCAAGCCAAAAACATTCAGTACTTC.

This clone was observed a handful of times. In DNA form, the CDR3 reads TGTGCCAGCAGCTTAGGGCCCCAGGGGAAATCCTACGAGCAGTACTTC. Its translation: CASSLGPQGKSYEQYF. The chain uses TRBV7-8 and TRBJ2-7, with D perhaps TRBD1 (6 bases). The germline gives CDR1 SGHVS, CDR2 FQNEAQ. The V and J ends lost 1 base and 1 base respectively, with 14 bases between them. This CDR3 contains 16 residues.

The chain is built from TRBV11-2 and TRBJ1-1; perhaps TRBD1 as D (5 bases). The V gene lost 5 bases and the J gene lost 1 base, with 17 bases spanning the gap. The CDR3 sequence is 16 residues long. Per the germline V gene, CDR1 is SGHAT and CDR2 is FQNNGV. CDR3 nucleotides: TGTGCCAGCAGCCTAGGGGCCTCCACTCGGAACACTGAAGCTTTCTTT. It is translated as CASSLGASTRNTEAFF.

This clone showed up just once. J is TRBJ1-1 and V is TRBV11-2, with TRBD1 matching over 8 bases. From germline, CDR1 is SGHAT and CDR2 FQNNGV. V dropped 5 bases and J dropped 1; count of bases not matched to a gene: 3. CDR3 length equals 14 residues. The CDR3 DNA reads as TGTGCCAGCAGCCGCACAGGGGGGAACACTGAAGCTTTCTTT. It encodes CASSRTGGNTEAFF.

The chain employs TRBV25-1 and TRBJ1-6, with TRBD1 matching over 7 bases. The germline gives CDR1 MGHDK, CDR2 SYGVNS. V dropped 4 bases and J dropped 6; count of bases not matched to a gene: 9. The CDR3 runs to 16 residues. The CDR3 is CASSVPGTATNSPLHF. DNA of the CDR3: TGTGCCAGCAGTGTCCCCGGGACAGCCACTAATTCACCCCTCCACTTT.

The J gene is TRBJ2-2, the V gene TRBV10-3, with 7 bases fitting TRBD1. The V gene end was trimmed by 10 bases and the J gene end by 4 bases; junction bases not matched to a gene: 12. The CDR3 is 15 residues long. Germline CDR1 is ENHRY and CDR2 is SYGVKD. CDR3 coding DNA: TGTGCCACCTGGGTGGGACAGAGCTCCACCGGGGAGCTGTTTTTT. Translating gives CATWVGQSSTGELFF.

The chain links TRBV6-1 to TRBJ1-3; no reliable D call. This CDR3 contains 10 residues. Trimming stripped 3 bases from V and 16 bases from J, with 10 bases between. CDR1 and CDR2 (germline): MNHNS, SASEGT. CDR3 DNA: TGTGCCAGCAGTGAGGAGGTCGGGTATTTT. Translation gives CASSEEVGYF.

The chain has TRBV6-6 and TRBJ1-3; D remains ambiguous. Between the trimmed V and J ends, which lost 10 bases and 3 bases, there was a span of 13 bases. Germline loops: CDR1 MNHNY, CDR2 SVGAGI (reference sequence). The CDR3 extends over 13 amino acids. The CDR3 sequence is CAITSPGGNTIYF. CDR3 DNA sequence: TGTGCCATCACTAGTCCAGGTGGAAACACCATATATTTT.

This chain connects TRBV5-4 to TRBJ1-1; possibly TRBD1 for D (6 bases). Germline CDR1 and CDR2: SGHNT and YYREEE (reference sequence). This CDR3 has 14 residues. V shed 2 bases and J shed 1 base, with 9 bases lying between them. The CDR3 region is CASSFRDKNTEAFF. The CDR3 DNA is TGTGCCAGCAGCTTCCGGGACAAGAACACTGAAGCTTTCTTT.

This clone was observed a few times. The chain has TRBV4-1 and TRBJ1-5; 7 nucleotides agree with TRBD1. This CDR3 contains 16 residues. J lost 7 bases, V lost 3 bases, and 12 bases had no gene match. Per germline, CDR1 MGHRA and CDR2 YSYEKL. CDR3 nucleotides: TGCGCCAGCAGCCAGGCATTACGACAGGGAGAACAGCCCCAGCATTTT. Translated: CASSQALRQGEQPQHF.

Comments on this clone: One end of the junction does not line up with germline, which may come from a read error. V is TRBV5-6 and J is TRBJ2-6, with 10 bases fitting TRBD1. CDR1 is SGHDT, CDR2 YYEEEE, per germline. The CDR3 extends over 18 amino acids. The CDR3 sequence: CASSLPGQGTSVANVLTF. The CDR3 DNA sequence: TGTGCCAGCAGCTTGCCGGGACAGGGGACCTCTGTGGCCAACGTCCTGACTTTC.

This clone has a single count. The chain links TRBV18 to TRBJ2-3; 7 bases line up with TRBD1. CDR1 KGHSH and CDR2 LQKENI come from the germline V gene. Unmatched junction bases numbered 13, after V lost 3 bases and J lost 4 bases. The CDR3 has 17 residues. The DNA of the CDR3 is TGTGCCAGCTCACCTACGGCCCACAGGGGATTTTCAGATACGCAGTATTTT. Translating it yields CASSPTAHRGFSDTQYF.